This T cell receptor beta chain originates from a study of cytomegalovirus exposure and HLA in healthy donors. Overall study results and limits: Sequencing likely generated an artifact that appeared as a cluster of highly shared sequence variants. Cytomegalovirus association was assigned to under 200 TCR beta chains.

The PCR used 60 Vbeta and 13 Jbeta primers. Using immunoSEQ multiplex PCR, the repertoire was profiled, and TCRdb retains in-frame clones only, with some absent. This table holds 200,000 to 250,000 clones, roughly 82% found once. There were likely unrecorded immune exposures, though donors were nominally healthy when sampled. Germline CDR1 reads MNHNY; CDR2 reads SVGAGI (reference sequence). The CDR3 has 13 residues. Trimming cost V 7 bases and J 6 bases, with 16 bases left between them. A remark on this clone: As yet, its antigen is unknown.

The gene calls are TRBV6-6 and TRBJ2-7; tentatively, D is TRBD2 (6 bases). The receptor was isolated from a middle-aged woman in good health and CMV-seropositive. The sample comprised PBMCs. CDR3 DNA sequence: TGTGCCAGCACAGCGCAGCGGGTGGGCGAGCAGTACTTC. This encodes CASTAQRVGEQYF.